These 20 T cell receptor beta chains originate from one sample sequenced in a study of blood T cell repertoires in COVID-19. Clones were read by immunoSEQ multiplex PCR, and TCRdb kept only the in-frame ones, dropping some. The sample lists 200,000 to 300,000 clones, just over 85% occurring once. Sequencing was carried out using PBMCs or T cells enriched from blood (not recorded which). All receptors derive from a man aged 35 to 55 who had recovered from COVID-19.

This rearrangement joins TRBV6-1 to TRBJ2-1, with 7 bases that match TRBD2. The CDR3 is 16 residues long. Germline V gene lookup returns CDR1 MNHNS and CDR2 SASEGT. Trimming took 3 bases from V and 1 from J; bases not matched to a gene: 6. CDR3 sequence (DNA): TGTGCCAGCAGTGATGGGGGGGGAGTGTCCTACAATGAGCAGTTCTTC. Protein sequence: CASSDGGGVSYNEQFF.

Many counts were recorded for this clone. The V gene is TRBV6-5, the J gene TRBJ2-7, with 12 positions matching TRBD2. Trimming removed 5 bases from V and 2 bases from J; junction bases left unmatched: 4. The CDR3 loop spans 15 amino acids. Germline V gene data show CDR1 as MNHEY and CDR2 as SVGAGI. CDR3 sequence reads: CASSPGLAGPYEQYF. Written as DNA, the CDR3 is TGTGCCAGCAGTCCGGGACTAGCGGGTCCCTACGAGCAGTACTTC.

The J gene is TRBJ2-1, the V gene TRBV9, with D hard to call. V lost 0 bases and J lost 1, with 8 bases in between. The V gene's germline CDR1 is SGDLS and CDR2 YYNGEE. This CDR3 contains 15 residues. In DNA form, the CDR3 reads TGTGCCAGCAGCGTAGTCTACCATTCCTACAATGAGCAGTTCTTC. Encoded protein: CASSVVYHSYNEQFF. The full variable domain, rest sourced from reference TRBV9 and TRBJ2-1, is DSGVTQTPKHLITATGQRVTLRCSPRSGDLSVYWYQQSLDQGLQFLIQYYNGEERAKGNILERFSAQQFPDLHSELNLSSLELGDSALYFCASSVVYHSYNEQFFGPGTRLTVL.

The V and J genes are TRBV19 and TRBJ1-1, with D perhaps TRBD1 (5 bases). The CDR3 is made up of 15 amino acids. In germline, CDR1 is LNHDA, CDR2 SQIVND (reference sequence). With 6 bases removed from V and 6 bases from J, the gap between germline ends came to 20 bases. CDR3 in DNA: TGTGCCAGTAGGCTCGGATCGGGGGTGAGGGCTGAAGCTTTCTTT. Encoded protein: CASRLGSGVRAEAFF.

This chain joins TRBV6-5 and TRBJ1-1, with 9 nucleotides matching TRBD1. Trimming took 0 bases from V and 11 from J; bases not matched to a gene: 10. CDR1 and CDR2 (germline): MNHEY, SVGAGI. CDR3 length: 15 amino acids. CDR3 region: CASSYSGGTGSEAFF. CDR3 bases: TGTGCCAGCAGTTACTCGGGGGGGACAGGGTCGGAGGCTTTCTTT.

The chain has TRBV10-3 and TRBJ2-1; tentative D call: TRBD1 (6 bases). CDR3 length: 13 residues. Germline CDR1 ENHRY, CDR2 SYGVKD. V dropped 7 bases and J dropped 2 bases, with 9 bases sitting between them. The CDR3, as DNA: TGTGCCATCATGGGGGCCCCCTACAATGAGCAGTTCTTC. It translates to CAIMGAPYNEQFF.

The chain carries TRBV9 and TRBJ1-1; D remains unclear. V gave up 4 bases and J gave up 11 bases, with 12 bases separating them. From germline, CDR1 is SGDLS and CDR2 YYNGEE. This CDR3 region has 11 residues. CDR3 protein: CASSLSPEAFF. The CDR3 nucleotides read TGTGCCAGCAGCCTATCCCCCGAGGCTTTCTTT.

V and J are TRBV2 and TRBJ2-7; TRBD1 agrees at 7 bases. Germline-derived CDR1 and CDR2 are SNHLY and FYNNEI. V lost 6 bases to trimming and J lost 2 bases; unmatched junction nucleotides: 10. This CDR3 region has 15 residues. The chain's CDR3 is CASSTPTGRTYEQYF. DNA of the CDR3: TGTGCCAGCAGCACCCCGACAGGGAGAACCTACGAGCAGTACTTC.

The chain employs TRBV10-3 and TRBJ2-5, with a possible D match to TRBD2 (6 bases). The length of the CDR3 is 12 residues. V was trimmed by 8 bases and J by 0 bases, leaving 7 bases between them. Germline CDR1 ENHRY, CDR2 SYGVKD. The CDR3 is CAIRGYQETQYF. CDR3 DNA sequence: TGTGCCATCCGGGGGTACCAAGAGACCCAGTACTTC.

The rearrangement links TRBV13 to TRBJ2-3, with a weak D call TRBD1 (6 bases). V shed 3 bases and J shed 0 bases, with 10 bases lying between them. Germline values: CDR1 PRHDT, CDR2 FYEKMQ (reference sequence). This CDR3 spans 15 amino acids. In DNA, the CDR3 is TGTGCCAGCAGCTTGACGAGGGGGAGCACAGATACGCAGTATTTT. It specifies CASSLTRGSTDTQYF. Drawing the rest from reference TRBV13 and TRBJ2-3, the complete variable domain is AAGVIQSPRHLIKEKRETATLKCYPIPRHDTVYWYQQGPGQDPQFLISFYEKMQSDKGSIPDRFSAQQFSDYHSELNMSSLELGDSALYFCASSLTRGSTDTQYFGPGTRLTVL.

V is TRBV19 and J is TRBJ2-3; the D gene is possibly TRBD2 (6 bases). There are 15 residues in the CDR3. From germline, CDR1 is LNHDA and CDR2 SQIVND (reference sequence). The V gene lost 2 bases and the J gene lost 2 bases, with 11 bases spanning the gap. The CDR3 region has the DNA TGTGCCAGTAGTATACCGGGGGTAACCACAGATACGCAGTATTTT. Its translation is CASSIPGVTTDTQYF.

This chain links TRBV11-2 with TRBJ1-5, with D perhaps matching TRBD1 (6 bases). The CDR3 is 13 residues long. The V end lost 4 bases, the J end lost 4 bases, and 8 bases lay between the germline ends. In germline, CDR1 is SGHAT, CDR2 FQNNGV. In DNA, the CDR3 is TGTGCCAGCAGCTCAGACAGGAATCAGCCCCAGCATTTT. Translated, it gives CASSSDRNQPQHF.

This clone was detected only once. This chain connects TRBV5-1 to TRBJ2-7, with D maybe TRBD2 (6 bases). CDR1 and CDR2 from the germline V gene are SGHRS and YFSETQ. The V end lost 7 bases, the J end lost 4 bases, and 30 bases lay between the germline ends. This CDR3 is 18 amino acids long. The CDR3 nucleotides are TGCGCCAGCGCAAGGCAGCCATTCCGGCGGGACGGATTTTACGAGCAGTACTTC. Protein sequence: CASARQPFRRDGFYEQYF.

This rearrangement joins TRBV28 to TRBJ2-3, with a possible D match to TRBD1 (6 bases). V lost 10 bases, J lost 2 bases, and 16 bases lay in between. Germline V gene lookup returns CDR1 MDHEN and CDR2 SYDVKM. This CDR3 spans 14 amino acids. CDR3 sequence (DNA): TGTGCCACCACATCCACAGGGTACACAGATACGCAGTATTTT. Its translation is CATTSTGYTDTQYF.

V is TRBV6-5 and J is TRBJ1-1; D is undetermined. V was clipped by 7 bases and J by 4 bases, with 13 bases between them. Germline V gene lookup returns CDR1 MNHEY and CDR2 SVGAGI. The CDR3 loop spans 13 amino acids. The CDR3 coding sequence is TGTGCCAGCAAGAGGGCCGAGGGCACTGAAGCTTTCTTT. Amino acids: CASKRAEGTEAFF.

The rearrangement links TRBV5-1 to TRBJ2-1, with TRBD2 identical over 8 bases. Trimming removed 4 bases from V and 3 bases from J; junction bases left unmatched: 6. The CDR3 sequence is 15 residues long. Germline loops: CDR1 SGHRS, CDR2 YFSETQ. The CDR3 region is CASSPGLDLYNEQFF. The CDR3 DNA reads TGCGCCAGCAGCCCGGGACTAGATCTCTACAATGAGCAGTTCTTC.

This chain links TRBV18 with TRBJ2-7; 7 nucleotides line up with TRBD2. The germline V gene encodes CDR1 KGHSH and CDR2 LQKENI. With 3 bases clipped from V and 9 bases from J, the junction kept 2 bases outside the gene matches. The CDR3 loop spans 11 amino acids. The CDR3 coding sequence is TGTGCCAGCTCACCTGGGGAGGGGCAGTACTTC. Its protein is CASSPGEGQYF.

The CDR3 here is CASSEPYNLADPNTGELFF. The CDR3 DNA is TGCGCCAGCAGCGAACCATATAACTTAGCGGACCCGAACACCGGGGAGCTGTTTTTT. The rearrangement links TRBV5-1 to TRBJ2-2, with D possibly TRBD2 on 6 matching bases. This CDR3 region has 19 residues. Per the germline V gene, CDR1 is SGHRS and CDR2 is YFSETQ. Trimming removed 4 bases at V and 0 bases at J, with 22 bases between.

V is TRBV4-2 and J is TRBJ1-5; D perhaps matches TRBD1 (6 bases). Trimming shortened V by 0 bases and J by 6 bases, and 15 bases separated the two germline ends. Per the germline V gene, CDR1 is LGHNA and CDR2 is YNFKEQ. CDR3 size: 16 residues. This chain's CDR3 is CASSQEPTGFGQPQHF. Here the CDR3 DNA reads TGTGCCAGCAGCCAAGAGCCCACAGGGTTCGGTCAGCCCCAGCATTTT.

This clone was counted once. CDR3 nucleotides: TGTGCCAGTAGTATTGGGCAGAGTGCAACCTACGAGCAGTACTTC. Translated, it gives CASSIGQSATYEQYF. J is TRBJ2-7 and V is TRBV19; D is undetermined. V gave up 3 bases and J gave up 2 bases, with 14 bases separating them. The length of the CDR3 is 15 residues. Looked up from germline, CDR1 is LNHDA and CDR2 is SQIVND (reference sequence).